The 3 T cell receptor beta chains below were found in one sample sequenced in a study of T cell clusters in autoimmune cytopenias (dated by TCRdb to about 2019). Each sample's TRB amplification started from around 0.25 ug of peripheral blood genomic DNA, which corresponds to some 36,000 genome equivalents. Data came from an Illumina MiSeq. TRB rearrangements were amplified by multiplex PCR following a touch-down protocol, with the TRB-A and TRB-B primer pools mixed in one tube. Based on TCRdb reprocessing of the reads, there is one entry per CDR3 protein sequence, and DNA is missing. The sample table holds roughly 5,000 distinct CDR3 sequences. Around 5% of the sample is in the top ten clones. Sequences were obtained from peripheral blood. The receptor set was obtained from a human donor with an autoimmune cytopenia or autoimmune hepatitis (not recorded which).

This clonotype counts as medium-sized by frequency. The chain is built from TRBV30 and TRBJ2-1. There are 11 residues in the CDR3. CDR1 is GTSNPN and CDR2 is SVGIG in the germline V gene (reference sequence). CDR3 in amino acids: CACTFGVGQFF.

This clonotype is labeled medium-sized based on frequency. This chain links TRBV29-1 with TRBJ2-1; there is no DNA to check the TCRdb D call of TRBD1. This CDR3 is 15 amino acids long. CDR1 SQVTM and CDR2 ANQGSEA come from the germline V gene. The CDR3 loop reads CSAGVRRAGHNEQFF.

V usage is TRBV18 and J usage is TRBJ1-6; TCRdb's D call of TRBD1 is untestable without DNA. The CDR3 contains 17 residues. Germline V lookup: CDR1 KGHSH, CDR2 LQKENI. The CDR3 region is CASSPPVTGGWSSPLHF. Supplemented by reference TRBV18 and TRBJ1-6, the full variable domain reads NAGVMQNPRHLVRRRGQEARLRCSPMKGHSHVYWYRQLPEEGLKFMVYLQKENIIDESGMPKERFSAEFPKEGPSILRIQQVVRGDSAAYFCASSPPVTGGWSSPLHFGNGTRLTVT.